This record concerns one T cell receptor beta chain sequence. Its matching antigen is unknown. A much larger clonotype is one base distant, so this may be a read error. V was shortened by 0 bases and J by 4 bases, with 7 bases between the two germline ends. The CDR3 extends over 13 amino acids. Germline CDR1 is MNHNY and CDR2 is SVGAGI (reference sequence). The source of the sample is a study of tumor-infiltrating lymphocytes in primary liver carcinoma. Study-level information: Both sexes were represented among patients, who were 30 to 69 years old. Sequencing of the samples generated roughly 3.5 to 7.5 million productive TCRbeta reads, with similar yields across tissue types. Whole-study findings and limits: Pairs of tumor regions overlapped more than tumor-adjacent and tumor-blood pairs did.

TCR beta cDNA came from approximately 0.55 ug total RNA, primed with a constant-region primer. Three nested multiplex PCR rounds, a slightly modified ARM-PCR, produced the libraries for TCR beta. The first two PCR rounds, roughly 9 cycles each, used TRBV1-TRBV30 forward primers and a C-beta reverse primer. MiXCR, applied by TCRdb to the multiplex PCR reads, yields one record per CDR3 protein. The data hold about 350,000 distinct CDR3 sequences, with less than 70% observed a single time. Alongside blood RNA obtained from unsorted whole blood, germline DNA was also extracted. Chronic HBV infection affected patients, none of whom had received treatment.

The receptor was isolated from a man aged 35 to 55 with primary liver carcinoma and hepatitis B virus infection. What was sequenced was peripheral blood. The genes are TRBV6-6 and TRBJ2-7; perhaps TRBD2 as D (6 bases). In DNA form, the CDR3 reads TGTGCCAGCAGTTACTCGACTAGGTACGAGCAGTACTTC. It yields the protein CASSYSTRYEQYF.